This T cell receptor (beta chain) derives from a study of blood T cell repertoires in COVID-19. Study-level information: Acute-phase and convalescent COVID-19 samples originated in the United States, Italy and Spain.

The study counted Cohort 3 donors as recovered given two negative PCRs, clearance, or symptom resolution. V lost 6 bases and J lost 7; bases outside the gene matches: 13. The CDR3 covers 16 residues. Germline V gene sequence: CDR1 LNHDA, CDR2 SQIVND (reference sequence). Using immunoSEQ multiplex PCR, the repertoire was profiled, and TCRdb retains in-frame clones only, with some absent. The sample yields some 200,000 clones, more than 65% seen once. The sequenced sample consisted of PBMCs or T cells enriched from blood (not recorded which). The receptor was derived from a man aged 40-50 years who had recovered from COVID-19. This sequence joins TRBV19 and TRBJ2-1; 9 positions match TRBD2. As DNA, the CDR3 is TGTGCCAGTAGGGCGATTAATAGCGGGGGAGGGAATGAGCAGTTCTTC. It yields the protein CASRAINSGGGNEQFF.